The rows below give T cell receptor beta chains drawn from one sample of a study of blood T cell repertoires in COVID-19. Clones were read by immunoSEQ multiplex PCR, and TCRdb kept only the in-frame ones, dropping some. The data show more than 300,000 clones, roughly 90% seen once. The material sequenced was PBMCs or T cells enriched from blood (not recorded which). The receptors here all came from a woman aged 25 to 45 who had recovered from COVID-19. The conserved cysteine and the conserved F or W are not part of the CDR3 here. Each record gives: CDR3 protein, J gene, V gene.

CDR3: SVGAGGVYGYT
J: TRBJ1-2
V: TRBV29-1

CDR3: ASSRLDSYEQY
J: TRBJ2-7
V: TRBV6-5

CDR3: ASSLGLAGDRFYNEQF
J: TRBJ2-1
V: TRBV28

CDR3: ASSPPLAGGYNEQF
J: TRBJ2-1
V: TRBV27

CDR3: ASRQGATEAF
J: TRBJ1-1
V: TRBV12-3/TRBV12-4

CDR3: ASKRDLTGELF
J: TRBJ2-2
V: TRBV3-1/TRBV3-2

CDR3: ASSLTTGSYGNTIY
J: TRBJ1-3
V: TRBV5-1

CDR3: TSSQDRAGGLSDTQY
J: TRBJ2-3
V: TRBV1

CDR3: ASSFQLAGGGEQF
J: TRBJ2-1
V: TRBV11-3

CDR3: ASSPGQGGEKLF
J: TRBJ1-4
V: TRBV18

CDR3: ASSPRTSRADTQY
J: TRBJ2-3
V: TRBV5-1

CDR3: ASSQDPQQGMETQY
J: TRBJ2-5
V: TRBV4-2

CDR3: ASSAGTGGFGQPQH
J: TRBJ1-5
V: TRBV19

CDR3: ASSPADGLAGGPREQY
J: TRBJ2-7
V: TRBV7-9

CDR3: SVRLLAGVTDTQY
J: TRBJ2-3
V: TRBV29-1

CDR3: ASSSPQGAGSTGELF
J: TRBJ2-2
V: TRBV7-9

CDR3: TRVGTAFEKLF
J: TRBJ1-4
V: TRBV1

CDR3: ASSLSGDSSKPQH
J: TRBJ1-5
V: TRBV27

CDR3: ASSLGLEGNTEAF
J: TRBJ1-1
V: TRBV7-9

CDR3: ASSQGANSPLH
J: TRBJ1-6
V: TRBV18

CDR3: ASSQYKGARTEAF
J: TRBJ1-1
V: TRBV4-3

CDR3: SASLTGRGTGELF
J: TRBJ2-2
V: TRBV20-1

CDR3: ASSLQQNQPQH
J: TRBJ1-5
V: TRBV28

CDR3: ASSRIAGGPSTGELF
J: TRBJ2-2
V: TRBV4-3

CDR3: AISGSRGPTYEQY
J: TRBJ2-7
V: TRBV10-3

CDR3: ASSLMGGPGGGSADTQY
J: TRBJ2-3
V: TRBV7-3

CDR3: ASSPSPGQGFTEAF
J: TRBJ1-1
V: TRBV4-2

CDR3: ASSVQGPGTPEAF
J: TRBJ1-1
V: TRBV2

CDR3: ASSRTSGLYNEQF
J: TRBJ2-1
V: TRBV6-5

CDR3: ASSQDKGTPTNEQF
J: TRBJ2-1
V: TRBV4-2

CDR3: ASSPGTGDYGYT
J: TRBJ1-2
V: TRBV5-1

CDR3: ASSFYGPDTQY
J: TRBJ2-3
V: TRBV7-2

CDR3: ASGLANKTSGSTDTQY
J: TRBJ2-3
V: TRBV12-5

CDR3: ASSGTGSQPQH
J: TRBJ1-5
V: TRBV12-3/TRBV12-4

CDR3: ASSQPRDRQNEKLF
J: TRBJ1-4
V: TRBV4-1

CDR3: ASRLSSTDTQY
J: TRBJ2-3
V: TRBV18

CDR3: ASSLRVAGKEAF
J: TRBJ1-1
V: TRBV5-5

CDR3: ASSSRLAGVSSYNEQF
J: TRBJ2-1
V: TRBV6-2/TRBV6-3

CDR3: ASSQLAGLYEQY
J: TRBJ2-7
V: TRBV14

CDR3: ASSTSGGANTQY
J: TRBJ2-3
V: TRBV11-2

CDR3: SARDMSNQPQH
J: TRBJ1-5
V: TRBV20-1

CDR3: AWNSRLAGELF
J: TRBJ2-2
V: TRBV30

CDR3: ASSFGLAGVEQF
J: TRBJ2-1
V: TRBV11-3

CDR3: ASSFRGRSREQY
J: TRBJ2-7
V: TRBV5-1

CDR3: ASSLREPDRGRPGELF
J: TRBJ2-2
V: TRBV7-3

CDR3: ASSEQGRSGYT
J: TRBJ1-2
V: TRBV5-4

CDR3: ASSQRGFDGYT
J: TRBJ1-2
V: TRBV3-1/TRBV3-2

CDR3: ATSIPAGLAVQSSYNEQF
J: TRBJ2-1
V: TRBV15

CDR3: ASSQRGQGSYEQY
J: TRBJ2-7
V: TRBV4-3

CDR3: ASTQAPYEQY
J: TRBJ2-7
V: TRBV28

CDR3: ASSLRESHYGYT
J: TRBJ1-2
V: TRBV5-4

CDR3: ASSSLNRGSRISEQY
J: TRBJ2-7
V: TRBV5-6

CDR3: ASSIGATGGETQY
J: TRBJ2-5
V: TRBV5-1

CDR3: ASSPRGWSGGGTQY
J: TRBJ2-5
V: TRBV14

CDR3: ASSLARQINQPQH
J: TRBJ1-5
V: TRBV28

CDR3: ASSEPGNPEAF
J: TRBJ1-1
V: TRBV7-2